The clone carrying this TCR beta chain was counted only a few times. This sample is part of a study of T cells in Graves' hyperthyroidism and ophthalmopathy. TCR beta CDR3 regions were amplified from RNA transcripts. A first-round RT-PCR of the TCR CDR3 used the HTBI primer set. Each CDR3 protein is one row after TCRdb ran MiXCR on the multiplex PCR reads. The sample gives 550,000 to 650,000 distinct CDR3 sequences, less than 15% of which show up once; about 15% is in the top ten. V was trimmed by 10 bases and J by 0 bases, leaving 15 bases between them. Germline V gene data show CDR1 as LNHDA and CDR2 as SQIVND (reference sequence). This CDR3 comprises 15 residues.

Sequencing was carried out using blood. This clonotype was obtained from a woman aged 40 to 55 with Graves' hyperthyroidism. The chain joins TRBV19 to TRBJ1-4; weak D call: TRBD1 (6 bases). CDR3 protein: CATPRTVATNEKLFF. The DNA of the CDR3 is TGTGCCACCCCAAGGACAGTTGCAACTAATGAAAAACTGTTTTTT. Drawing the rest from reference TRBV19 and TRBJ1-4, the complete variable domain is DGGITQSPKYLFRKEGQNVTLSCEQNLNHDAMYWYRQDPGQGLRLIYYSQIVNDFQKGDIAEGYSVSREKKESFPLTVTSAQKNPTAFYLCATPRTVATNEKLFFGSGTQLSVL.